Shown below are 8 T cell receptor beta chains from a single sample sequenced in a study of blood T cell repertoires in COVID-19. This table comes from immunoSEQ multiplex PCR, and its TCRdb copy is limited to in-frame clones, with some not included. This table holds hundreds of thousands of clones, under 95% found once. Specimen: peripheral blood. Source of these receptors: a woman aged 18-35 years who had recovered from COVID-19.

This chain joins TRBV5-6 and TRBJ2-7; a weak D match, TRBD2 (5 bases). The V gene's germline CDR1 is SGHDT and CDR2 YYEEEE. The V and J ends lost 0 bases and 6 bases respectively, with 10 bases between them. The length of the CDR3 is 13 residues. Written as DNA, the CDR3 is TGTGCCAGCAGCTTGGTGGGTGCGGGCGAGCAGTACGTC. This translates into CASSLVGAGEQYV.

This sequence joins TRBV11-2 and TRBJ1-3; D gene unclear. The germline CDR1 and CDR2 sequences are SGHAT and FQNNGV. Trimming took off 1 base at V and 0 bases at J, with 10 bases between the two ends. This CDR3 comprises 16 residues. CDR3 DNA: TGTGCCAGCAGCTTAGGGCGCGGGGTCTCTGGAAACACCATATATTTT. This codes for CASSLGRGVSGNTIYF.

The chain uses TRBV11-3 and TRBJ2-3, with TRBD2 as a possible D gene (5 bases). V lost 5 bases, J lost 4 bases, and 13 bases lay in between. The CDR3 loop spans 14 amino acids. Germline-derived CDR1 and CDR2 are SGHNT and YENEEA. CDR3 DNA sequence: TGTGCCAGCAGCACTTTCGGGAAACCAGATACGCAGTATTTT. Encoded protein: CASSTFGKPDTQYF.

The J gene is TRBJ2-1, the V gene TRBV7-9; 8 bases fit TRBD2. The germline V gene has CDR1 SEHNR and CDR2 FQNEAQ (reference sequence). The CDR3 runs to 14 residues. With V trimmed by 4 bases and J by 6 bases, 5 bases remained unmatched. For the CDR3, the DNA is TGTGCCAGCAGCTCCGCGGGAGGTGTCAATGAGCAGTTCTTC. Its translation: CASSSAGGVNEQFF.

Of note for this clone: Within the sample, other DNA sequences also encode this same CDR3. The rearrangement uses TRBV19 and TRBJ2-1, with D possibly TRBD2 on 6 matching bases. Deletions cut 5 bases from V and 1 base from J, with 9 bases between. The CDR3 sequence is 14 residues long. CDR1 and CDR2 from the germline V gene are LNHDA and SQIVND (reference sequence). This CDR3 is CASSLGSSYNEQFF. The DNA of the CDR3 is TGTGCCAGTAGTCTCGGGAGTTCCTACAATGAGCAGTTCTTC. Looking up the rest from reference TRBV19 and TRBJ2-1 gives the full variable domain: DGGITQSPKYLFRKEGQNVTLSCEQNLNHDAMYWYRQDPGQGLRLIYYSQIVNDFQKGDIAEGYSVSREKKESFPLTVTSAQKNPTAFYLCASSLGSSYNEQFFGPGTRLTVL.

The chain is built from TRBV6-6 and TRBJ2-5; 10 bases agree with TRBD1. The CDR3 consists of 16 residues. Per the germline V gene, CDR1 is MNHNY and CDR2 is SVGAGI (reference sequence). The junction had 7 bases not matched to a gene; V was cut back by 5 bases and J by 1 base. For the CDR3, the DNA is TGTGCCAGCAGTACCGGGACAGGGGTTTTCCAAGAGACCCAGTACTTC. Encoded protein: CASSTGTGVFQETQYF.

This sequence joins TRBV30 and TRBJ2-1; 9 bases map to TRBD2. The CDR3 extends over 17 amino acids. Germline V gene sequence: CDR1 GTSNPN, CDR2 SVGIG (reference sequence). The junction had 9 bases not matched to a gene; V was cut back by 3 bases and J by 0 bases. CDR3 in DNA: TGTGCCTGGAGGGGAGTAAGCGGGAGGAGCTCCTACAATGAGCAGTTCTTC. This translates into CAWRGVSGRSSYNEQFF.

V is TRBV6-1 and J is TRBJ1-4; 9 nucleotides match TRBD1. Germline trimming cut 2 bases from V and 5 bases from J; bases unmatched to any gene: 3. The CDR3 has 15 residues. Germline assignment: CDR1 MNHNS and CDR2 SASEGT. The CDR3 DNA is TGTGCCAGCAGTGAACAAGACAGGGGGAATGAAAAACTGTTTTTT. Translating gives CASSEQDRGNEKLFF.